The clone carrying this T cell receptor beta chain was detected a few times. The antigen is not known. This specimen comes from a study of T cells after yellow fever vaccination. General study findings and limits: Although most clonotypes did not, a small share appeared in both CD4 and CD8 compartments. Contaminants from the bulk population, in the form of abundant clonotypes, could be found in FACS-sorted repertoires.

Germline V gene sequence: CDR1 SNHLY, CDR2 FYNNEI. The germline V and J ends were trimmed by 7 bases and 7 bases, with 16 bases remaining between them. The length of the CDR3 is 13 residues. Production of TCR cDNA was by 5'RACE template switching, which also added a universal primer site and UMIs. Each CDR3 protein is one row after TCRdb ran MiXCR on the 5' RACE reads. The sample contains fewer than 350,000 distinct CDR3 sequences, 3.5% to 4.5% of which appear only once. Material: PBMCs, obtained 15 days after the yellow fever booster vaccination. This receptor was obtained from a man between 18 and 29 years old who received the YFV17D yellow fever vaccine. The rearrangement links TRBV2 to TRBJ2-5; no firm D call. The CDR3 region is CASMGLPTWTQYF. CDR3 coding DNA: TGTGCCAGCATGGGTCTACCTACGTGGACCCAGTACTTC.